This TCR beta chain derives from a study of shared clonotypes between healthy human individuals. Study observations and caveats: The study found lower generation probabilities in non-shared clonotypes than in those shared by all four donors.

Sorted-subset replicate PCR reactions contained 200 to 250 ng DNA, corresponding to approximately 30,000 T cell genomes. Using immunoSEQ multiplex PCR, the repertoire was profiled, and TCRdb retains in-frame clones only, with some absent. The profile shows 1.6 million or so clones, 96% of them singletons. Naive CD45RA+ and memory CD45RA-negative subsets were split from CD4+ cells. A remark on this clone: As yet, its antigen is unknown.

V was cut by 3 bases and J by 13 bases, with 10 bases left in between. The CDR3 loop spans 11 amino acids. Germline loops: CDR1 SGHTA, CDR2 FQGNSA. Sequencing was performed on naive CD4+ T cells sorted from blood. Subset denoted: CD45RA+ positively selected. The rearrangement links TRBV7-2 to TRBJ2-1; tentative D call: TRBD2 (6 bases). The receptor was isolated from a man aged 25-45 years in good health. CDR3 nucleotide sequence: TGTGCCAGCAGCTTGGCGGGGAAACAGTTCTTC. Translated: CASSLAGKQFF. Drawing the rest from reference TRBV7-2 and TRBJ2-1, the complete variable domain is GAGVSQSPSNKVTEKGKDVELRCDPISGHTALYWYRQSLGQGLEFLIYFQGNSAPDKSGLPSDRFSAERTGGSVSTLTIQRTQQEDSAVYLCASSLAGKQFFGPGTRLTVL.